This T cell receptor beta chain was sequenced during a study of blood T cell repertoires in COVID-19. Turning to the study itself: Sample material is recorded as cDNA or gDNA derived from T cells, B-cell-depleted T cells, or PBMCs.

Participants, roughly 18 to 90 years old, spanned around 25 US areas. Methods used by the authors: Estimated nucleated cell counts came from reference gene primer amplification. The method was immunoSEQ multiplex PCR; TCRdb's version includes in-frame clones alone and lacks a portion of them. V, J and clone size are taken as reported in that table, and D and trimming were inferred from the DNA itself. Of 200,000 to 300,000 clones in the sample, roughly 90% were seen once. This clonotype was sampled from a woman aged 25 to 39 with acute COVID-19. Sample: PBMCs or T cells enriched from blood (not recorded which).

The CDR3 DNA is TGTGCCAGCAGCCAAGATCCTAGCGGGGGTACGCAGTATTTT. Translated, it gives CASSQDPSGGTQYF. The chain links TRBV3-1 (or the pseudogene TRBV3-2) to TRBJ2-3; 10 positions match TRBD2. Per the germline V gene, CDR1 is LGHDT and CDR2 is YNNKEL (reference sequence). After removal of 0 bases from V and 8 bases from J, the junction contained 2 bases not matched to a gene. The CDR3 has 14 amino acids.